This T cell receptor (beta chain) was obtained from a study of beta chain features in type 1 diabetes. Whole-study results and caveats: The question of HLA type influencing TCRB rearrangement was one that remained unresolved here. Type 1 diabetes patients showed a moderate but significant shortening of TCRB CDR3s in all four CD4+ subsets. Patients' naive, central memory and regulatory TCRB repertoires appeared more alike than those of healthy donors.

This clone was observed a handful of times. Its target is unknown. Sorting based on CD45RO/CCR7/CD25/CD127/CD95/CD27 separated CD4+ naive, central memory, regulatory and stem cell-like memory cells. The CDR3 has 18 residues. From germline, CDR1 is MDHEN and CDR2 SYDVKM. The trim removed 3 bases at V and 2 bases at J, leaving 12 bases unmatched. Sequenced material consisted of expressed TCRB transcripts (all of the isolated RNA was reverse transcribed). Sequencing was performed with immunoSEQ multiplex PCR; in TCRdb, only in-frame clones are kept and a portion is missing. The sample lists under 350,000 clones, approximately 15% occurring once.

This TCR came from a man between 25 and 39 years old with type 1 diabetes. The chain couples TRBV28 to TRBJ2-1; TRBD2 aligns across 8 bases. The sample comprised naive CD4+ T cells from blood. The chain's CDR3 is CASSLDLISGKTYNEQFF. The CDR3, as DNA: TGTGCCAGCAGTTTGGACCTTATTAGCGGGAAAACCTACAATGAGCAGTTCTTC.